This T cell receptor (beta chain) comes out of a study of CD8 T cells in ankylosing spondylitis. 5'-RACE, quantitative and with molecular barcodes, yielded the TCR beta libraries. TCRdb independently ran MiXCR on the 5' RACE reads; one entry per CDR3 protein. This table holds approximately 260,000 distinct CDR3 sequences, 15% to 20% found once. Turning to this clonotype: Its specificity is unknown.

Trimming pared 3 bases from V and 0 bases from J, leaving 12 bases between. Germline values: CDR1 ENHRY, CDR2 SYGVKD. There are 15 residues in the CDR3. Whole-study findings and limits: Peripheral blood samples showed relatively rare disease-linked clones, and these clones were CD8+. What appeared characteristic of ankylosing spondylitis blood was a TCR beta motif of several highly homologous variants. Prior work had noted some motif variants in reactive arthritis blood and synovial fluid.

The sequencing sample was made of blood, either unsorted or a sorted T cell fraction (not recorded which). This clonotype originated in a male donor with ankylosing spondylitis or in good health (not recorded which). J is TRBJ2-7 and V is TRBV10-3, with D possibly matching TRBD1 (6 bases). In DNA form, the CDR3 reads TGTGCCATCAGTGACCTGGACAGCTTCTCCTACGAGCAGTACTTC. It specifies CAISDLDSFSYEQYF.